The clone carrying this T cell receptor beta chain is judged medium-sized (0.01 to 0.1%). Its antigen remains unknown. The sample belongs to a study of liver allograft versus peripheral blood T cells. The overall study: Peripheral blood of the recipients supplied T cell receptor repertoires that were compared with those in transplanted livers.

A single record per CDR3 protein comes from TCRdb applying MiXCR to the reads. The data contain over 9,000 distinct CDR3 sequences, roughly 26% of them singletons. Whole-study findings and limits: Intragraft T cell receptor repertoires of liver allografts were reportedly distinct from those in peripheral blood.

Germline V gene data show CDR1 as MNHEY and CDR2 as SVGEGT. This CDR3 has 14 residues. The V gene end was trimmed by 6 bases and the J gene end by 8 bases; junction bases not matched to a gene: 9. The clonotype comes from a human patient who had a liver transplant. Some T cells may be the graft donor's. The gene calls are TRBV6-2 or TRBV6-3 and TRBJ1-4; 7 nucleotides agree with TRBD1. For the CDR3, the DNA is TGTGCCAGCAGACGCCAGGGGGGCCGCGAAAAACTGTTTTTT. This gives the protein CASRRQGGREKLFF.